What follows are 10 T cell receptor beta chains derived from one specimen sequenced in a study of T cells after yellow fever vaccination. Via MiXCR, TCRdb re-called the 5' RACE reads, giving one row per CDR3 protein. The sample carries more than 350,000 distinct CDR3 sequences, around a tenth recorded once. The source material was PBMCs, sampled on the day of the first yellow fever vaccination. The receptors stem from a man younger than 35 who received the YFV17D yellow fever vaccine.

The V call is TRBV12-3 or TRBV12-4, the J call TRBJ1-1; D remains unclear. The CDR3 extends over 15 amino acids. The ends were cut back, 3 bases at V and 4 bases at J, with 15 bases in the middle. The CDR3 DNA sequence: TGTGCCAGCAGTTTTAATCGGGCTGGGAGCACTGAAGCTTTCTTT. Protein: CASSFNRAGSTEAFF.

This clonotype appeared a few times. The chain couples TRBV5-1 to TRBJ1-4, with D hard to call. Looked up from germline, CDR1 is SGHRS and CDR2 is YFSETQ. The CDR3 covers 14 residues. Trimming removed 4 bases at V and 4 bases at J, with 11 bases between. CDR3 bases: TGCGCCAGCAGCGCCTGGGGAGGTAATGAAAAACTGTTTTTT. Encoded protein: CASSAWGGNEKLFF.

This clonotype has just a few counts. V gene TRBV11-1 combines with J gene TRBJ1-6; 7 nucleotides align to TRBD1. Unmatched junction bases numbered 7, after V lost 6 bases and J lost 5 bases. There are 15 residues in the CDR3. In germline, CDR1 is SGHAT, CDR2 FQDESV (reference sequence). The CDR3 sequence is CASRIRGTDNSPLHF. DNA for the CDR3: TGTGCCAGCAGGATCCGCGGGACAGATAATTCACCCCTCCACTTT.

This clonotype was observed a handful of times. This chain's CDR3 is CASSITPRNTGELFF. The CDR3, as DNA: TGTGCCAGTAGTATAACCCCGCGGAACACCGGGGAGCTGTTTTTT. This chain connects TRBV19 to TRBJ2-2; D not certain. The ends were cut back, 2 bases at V and 1 base at J, with 8 bases in the middle. Germline loops: CDR1 LNHDA, CDR2 SQIVND (reference sequence). CDR3 length: 15 residues.

This clonotype was detected only a few times. The DNA of the CDR3 is TGTGCCAGCAGCTTGACCGGGGCTGAAGCTTTCTTT. This codes for CASSLTGAEAFF. J is TRBJ1-1 and V is TRBV11-2; D is unclear. Germline CDR1 reads SGHAT; CDR2 reads FQNNGV. The CDR3 is 12 amino acids. Trimming took off 3 bases at V and 6 bases at J, with 8 bases between the two ends.

V gene TRBV7-9 combines with J gene TRBJ2-4; 7 nucleotides align to TRBD1. This CDR3 region has 15 residues. With V trimmed by 5 bases and J by 6 bases, 10 bases remained unmatched. The V gene's germline CDR1 is SEHNR and CDR2 FQNEAQ (reference sequence). CDR3 protein: CASSRDRVGRNIQYF. CDR3 bases: TGTGCCAGCAGCCGAGACAGGGTAGGGAGAAACATTCAGTACTTC.

The chain carries TRBV12-3 or TRBV12-4 and TRBJ1-1; unclear D gene. This CDR3 is built from 13 residues. Trimming cost V 3 bases and J 5 bases, with 10 bases left between them. CDR3 amino acids: CASSFSVRTEAFF. The CDR3 DNA reads TGTGCCAGCAGTTTTTCCGTTCGGACTGAAGCTTTCTTT.

The chain combines TRBV7-2 with TRBJ2-1, with TRBD1 matching 10 bases. This CDR3 is 14 amino acids long. V lost 5 bases to trimming and J lost 15 bases; unmatched junction nucleotides: 13. CDR1 and CDR2 from the germline V gene are SGHTA and FQGNSA. CDR3 protein: CASSTRGRDRGLFF. CDR3 DNA sequence: TGTGCCAGCAGCACCCGAGGCCGGGACAGGGGCCTGTTCTTC.

The table lists this clonotype with a few counts. V is TRBV5-6 and J is TRBJ2-5, with D tentatively TRBD1 or TRBD2 (5 bases each). Trimming took 0 bases from V and 9 from J, leaving 15 bases between them. Germline V lookup: CDR1 SGHDT, CDR2 YYEEEE. The CDR3 covers 14 residues. DNA for the CDR3: TGTGCCAGCAGCTTGGGGATAGAGGGGATGGCCCAGTACTTC. Translating gives CASSLGIEGMAQYF.

The chain employs TRBV4-3 and TRBJ2-7; D possibly corresponds to TRBD1 (5 bases). This CDR3 has 16 residues. The V end was cut by 0 bases, the J end by 3 bases, with 15 bases between. The germline CDR1 and CDR2 sequences are LGHNA and YSLEER. The CDR3 loop is CASSQDGFGRVYEQYF. The CDR3 DNA reads as TGCGCCAGCAGCCAAGATGGGTTTGGCAGGGTCTACGAGCAGTACTTC.